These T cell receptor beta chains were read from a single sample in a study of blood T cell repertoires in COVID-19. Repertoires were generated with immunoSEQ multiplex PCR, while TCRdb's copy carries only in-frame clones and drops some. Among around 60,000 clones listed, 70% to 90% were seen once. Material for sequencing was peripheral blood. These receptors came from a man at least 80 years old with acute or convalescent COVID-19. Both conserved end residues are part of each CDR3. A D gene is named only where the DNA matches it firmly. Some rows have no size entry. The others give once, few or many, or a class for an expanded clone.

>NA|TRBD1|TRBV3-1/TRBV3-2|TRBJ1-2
TGTGCCAGCAGCCAAGTAACACAGGGGAACTATGGCTACACCTTC
CASSQVTQGNYGYTF
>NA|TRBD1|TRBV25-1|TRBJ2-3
TGTGCCAGCAGTGCCTGGACAGGATCCGTCAAGGATACGCAGTATTTT
CASSAWTGSVKDTQYF
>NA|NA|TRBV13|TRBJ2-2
TGTGCCAGCAGCTTAGGCCTAGGGCAGGGGAGCACCGGGGAGCTGTTTTTT
CASSLGLGQGSTGELFF
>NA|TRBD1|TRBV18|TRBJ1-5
TGTGCCAGCTCATCGGACAGGGTGCCTCAGCCCCAGCATTTT
CASSSDRVPQPQHF
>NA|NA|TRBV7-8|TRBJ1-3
TGTGCCAGCAGCTTAGGCGCTGGAAACACCATATATTTT
CASSLGAGNTIYF
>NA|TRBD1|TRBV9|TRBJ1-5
TGTGCCAGCAGCGTAGGAGACAGGGTGAGGGCTGGGCAGCCCCAGCATTTT
CASSVGDRVRAGQPQHF
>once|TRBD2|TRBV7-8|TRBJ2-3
TGTGCCAGCAGCTCGGGGACTAGCGGGCCTAGCACAGATACGCAGTATTTT
CASSSGTSGPSTDTQYF
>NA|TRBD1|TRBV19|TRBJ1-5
TGTGCCAGTAGTGATTCCGGGACAGGGACCAATCAGCCCCAGCATTTT
CASSDSGTGTNQPQHF
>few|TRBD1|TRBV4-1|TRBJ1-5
TGCGCCAGCAGCCCCTTCGGACAGGGTCGTCAGCCCCAGCATTTT
CASSPFGQGRQPQHF
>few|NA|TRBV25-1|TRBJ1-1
TGTGCCAGCAGTGACCAGGGACAACCCTCTGAAGCTTTCTTT
CASSDQGQPSEAFF
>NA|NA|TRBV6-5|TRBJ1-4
TGTGCCAGCAGTTACTCGAGGGGGAATAATGAAAAACTGTTTTTT
CASSYSRGNNEKLFF
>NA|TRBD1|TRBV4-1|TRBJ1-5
TGCGCCAGCAGCCAAACAACAGGGGCCAATCAGCCCCAGCATTTT
CASSQTTGANQPQHF
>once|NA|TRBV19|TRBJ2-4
TGTGCCAGTACTTATTCCGCCAAAAACATTCAGTACTTC
CASTYSAKNIQYF
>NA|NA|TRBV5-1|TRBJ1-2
TGCGCCAGCAGCTTGGCAACTAACTATGGCTACACCTTC
CASSLATNYGYTF
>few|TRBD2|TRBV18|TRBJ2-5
TGTGCCAGCTCACCACCCGCTAGCGGGGGGGCCTCTGAGACCCAGTACTTC
CASSPPASGGASETQYF